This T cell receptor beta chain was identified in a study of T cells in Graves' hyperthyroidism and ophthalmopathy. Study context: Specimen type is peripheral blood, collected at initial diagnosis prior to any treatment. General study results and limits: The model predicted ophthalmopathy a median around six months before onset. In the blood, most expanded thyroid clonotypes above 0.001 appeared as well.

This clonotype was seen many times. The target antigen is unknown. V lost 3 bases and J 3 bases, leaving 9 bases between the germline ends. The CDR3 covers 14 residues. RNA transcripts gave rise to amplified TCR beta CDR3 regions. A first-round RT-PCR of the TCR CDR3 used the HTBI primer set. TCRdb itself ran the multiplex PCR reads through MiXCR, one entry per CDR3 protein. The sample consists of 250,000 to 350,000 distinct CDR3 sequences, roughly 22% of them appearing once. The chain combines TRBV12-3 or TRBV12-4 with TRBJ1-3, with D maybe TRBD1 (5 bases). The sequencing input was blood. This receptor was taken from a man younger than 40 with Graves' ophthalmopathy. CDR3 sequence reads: CASSFQGSGNTIYF. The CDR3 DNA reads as TGTGCCAGCAGTTTTCAGGGTAGTGGAAACACCATATATTTT.